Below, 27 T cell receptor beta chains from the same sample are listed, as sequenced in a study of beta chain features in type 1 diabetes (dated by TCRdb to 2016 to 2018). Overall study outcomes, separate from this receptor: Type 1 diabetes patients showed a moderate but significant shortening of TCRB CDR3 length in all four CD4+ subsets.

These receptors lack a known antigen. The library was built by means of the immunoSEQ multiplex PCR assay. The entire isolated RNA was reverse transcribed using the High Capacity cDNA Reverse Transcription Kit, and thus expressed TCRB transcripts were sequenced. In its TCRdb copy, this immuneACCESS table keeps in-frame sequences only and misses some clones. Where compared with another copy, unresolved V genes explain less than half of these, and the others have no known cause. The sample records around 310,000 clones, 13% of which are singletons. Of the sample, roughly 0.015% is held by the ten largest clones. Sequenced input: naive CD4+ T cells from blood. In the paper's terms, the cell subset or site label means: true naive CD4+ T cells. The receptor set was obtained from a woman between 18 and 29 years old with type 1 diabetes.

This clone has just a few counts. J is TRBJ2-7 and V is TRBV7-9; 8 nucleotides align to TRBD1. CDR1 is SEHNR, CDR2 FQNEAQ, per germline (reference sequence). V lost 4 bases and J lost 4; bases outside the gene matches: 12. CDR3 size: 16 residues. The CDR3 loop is CASSSSYRGISYEQYV. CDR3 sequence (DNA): TGTGCCAGCAGCTCCTCCTACAGGGGGATTTCTTACGAGCAGTACGTC.

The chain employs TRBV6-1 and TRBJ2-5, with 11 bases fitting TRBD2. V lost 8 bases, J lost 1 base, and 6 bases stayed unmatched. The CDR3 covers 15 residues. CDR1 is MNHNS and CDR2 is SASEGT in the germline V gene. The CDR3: CASPRLAGFQETQYF. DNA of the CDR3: TGTGCCAGCCCTCGACTAGCGGGGTTCCAAGAGACCCAGTACTTC.

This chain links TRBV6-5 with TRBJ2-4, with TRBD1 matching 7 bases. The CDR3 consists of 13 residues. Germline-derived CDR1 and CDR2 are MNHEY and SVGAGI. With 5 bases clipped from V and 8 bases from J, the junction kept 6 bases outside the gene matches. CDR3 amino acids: CASSKQGFDIQYF. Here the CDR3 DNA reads TGTGCCAGCAGTAAACAGGGGTTTGACATTCAGTACTTC.

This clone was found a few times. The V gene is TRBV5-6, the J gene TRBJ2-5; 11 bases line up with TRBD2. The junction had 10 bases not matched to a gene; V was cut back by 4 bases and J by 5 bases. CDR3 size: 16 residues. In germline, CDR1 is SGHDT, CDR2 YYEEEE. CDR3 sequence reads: CASSGNLAGGSETQYF. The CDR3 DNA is TGTGCCAGCAGCGGGAATCTAGCGGGAGGATCGGAGACCCAGTACTTC.

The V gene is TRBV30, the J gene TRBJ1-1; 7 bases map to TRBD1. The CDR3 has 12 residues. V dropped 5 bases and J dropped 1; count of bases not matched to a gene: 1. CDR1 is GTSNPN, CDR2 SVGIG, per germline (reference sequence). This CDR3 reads CAWGQENTEAFF. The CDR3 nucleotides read TGTGCCTGGGGACAGGAGAACACTGAAGCTTTCTTT.

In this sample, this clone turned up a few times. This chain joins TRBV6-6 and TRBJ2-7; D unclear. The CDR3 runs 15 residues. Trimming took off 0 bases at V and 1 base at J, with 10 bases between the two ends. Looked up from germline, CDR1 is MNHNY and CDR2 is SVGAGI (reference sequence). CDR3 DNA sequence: TGTGCCAGCAGTTACTCGTCGCAGGAATCCTACGAGCAGTACGTC. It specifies CASSYSSQESYEQYV.

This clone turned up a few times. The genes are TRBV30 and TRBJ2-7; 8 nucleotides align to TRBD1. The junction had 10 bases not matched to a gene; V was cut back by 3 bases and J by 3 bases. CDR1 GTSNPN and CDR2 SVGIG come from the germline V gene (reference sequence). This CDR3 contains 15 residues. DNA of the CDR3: TGTGCCTGGAGAGGACGGACAGGGTCTCACTACGAGCAGTACTTC. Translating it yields CAWRGRTGSHYEQYF.

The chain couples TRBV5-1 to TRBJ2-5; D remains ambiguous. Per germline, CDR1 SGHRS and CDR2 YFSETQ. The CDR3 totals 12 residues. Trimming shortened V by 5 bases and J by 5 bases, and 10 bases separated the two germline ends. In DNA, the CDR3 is TGCGCCAGCAGAATCACGAGGGAGACCCAGTACTTC. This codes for CASRITRETQYF.

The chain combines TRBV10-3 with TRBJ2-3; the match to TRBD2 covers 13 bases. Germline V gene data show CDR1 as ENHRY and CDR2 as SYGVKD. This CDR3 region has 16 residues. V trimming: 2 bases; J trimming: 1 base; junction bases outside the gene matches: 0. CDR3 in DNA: TGTGCCATCAGTGAGGGACTAGCGGGAGGCACAGATACGCAGTATTTT. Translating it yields CAISEGLAGGTDTQYF.

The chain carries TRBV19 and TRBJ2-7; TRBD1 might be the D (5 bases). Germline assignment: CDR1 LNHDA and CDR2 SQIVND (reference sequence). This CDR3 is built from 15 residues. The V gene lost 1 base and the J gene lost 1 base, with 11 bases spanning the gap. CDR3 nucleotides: TGTGCCAGTAGTATAGGAGCAGGGAATTCCTACGAGCAGTACGTC. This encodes CASSIGAGNSYEQYV.

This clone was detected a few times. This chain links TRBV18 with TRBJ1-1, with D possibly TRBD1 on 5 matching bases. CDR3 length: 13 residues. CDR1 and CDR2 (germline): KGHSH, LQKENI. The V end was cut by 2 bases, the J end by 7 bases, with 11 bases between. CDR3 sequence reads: CASSPSGQGEAFF. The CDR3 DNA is TGTGCCAGCTCACCATCAGGGCAGGGTGAAGCTTTCTTT. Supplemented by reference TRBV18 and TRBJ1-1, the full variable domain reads NAGVMQNPRHLVRRRGQEARLRCSPMKGHSHVYWYRQLPEEGLKFMVYLQKENIIDESGMPKERFSAEFPKEGPSILRIQQVVRGDSAAYFCASSPSGQGEAFFGQGTRLTVV.

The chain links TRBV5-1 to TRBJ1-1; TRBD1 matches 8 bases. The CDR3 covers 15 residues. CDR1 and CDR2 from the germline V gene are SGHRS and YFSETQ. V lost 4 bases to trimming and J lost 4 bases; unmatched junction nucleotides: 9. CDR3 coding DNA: TGCGCCAGCAGCCCGACAACAGGGGGGGCCACTGAAGCTTTCTTT. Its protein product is CASSPTTGGATEAFF.

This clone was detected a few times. CDR3 region: CATGSGNYNEQFF. The CDR3 DNA sequence: TGTGCCACCGGTAGCGGAAACTACAATGAGCAGTTCTTC. This rearrangement joins TRBV7-2 to TRBJ2-1, with a possible D match to TRBD2 (6 bases). Trimming shortened V by 10 bases and J by 3 bases, and 13 bases separated the two germline ends. CDR3 length equals 13 residues. Germline CDR1 SGHTA, CDR2 FQGNSA.

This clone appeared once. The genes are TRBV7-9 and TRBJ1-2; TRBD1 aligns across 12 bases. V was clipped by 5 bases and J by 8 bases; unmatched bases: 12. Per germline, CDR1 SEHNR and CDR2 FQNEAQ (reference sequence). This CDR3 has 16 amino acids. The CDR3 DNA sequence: TGTGCCAGCAGCACCCGGTGGGGACAGGGGGCAAGGGGCTACACCTTC. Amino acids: CASSTRWGQGARGYTF. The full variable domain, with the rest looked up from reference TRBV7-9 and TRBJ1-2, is DTGVSQNPRHKITKRGQNVTFRCDPISEHNRLYWYRQTLGQGPEFLTYFQNEAQLEKSRLLSDRFSAERPKGSFSTLEIQRTEQGDSAMYLCASSTRWGQGARGYTFGSGTRLTVV.

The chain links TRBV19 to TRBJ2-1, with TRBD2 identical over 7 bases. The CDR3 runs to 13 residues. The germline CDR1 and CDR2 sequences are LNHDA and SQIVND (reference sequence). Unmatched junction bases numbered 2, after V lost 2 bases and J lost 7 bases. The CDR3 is CASSIKAGNEQFF. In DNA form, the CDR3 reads TGTGCCAGTAGTATAAAAGCGGGAAATGAGCAGTTCTTC.

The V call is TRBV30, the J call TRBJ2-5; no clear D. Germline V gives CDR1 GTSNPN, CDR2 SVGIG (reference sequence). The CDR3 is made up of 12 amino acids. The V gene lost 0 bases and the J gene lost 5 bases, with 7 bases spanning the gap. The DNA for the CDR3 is TGTGCCTGGAGTGTCAACGAGGAGACCCAGTACTTC. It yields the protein CAWSVNEETQYF.

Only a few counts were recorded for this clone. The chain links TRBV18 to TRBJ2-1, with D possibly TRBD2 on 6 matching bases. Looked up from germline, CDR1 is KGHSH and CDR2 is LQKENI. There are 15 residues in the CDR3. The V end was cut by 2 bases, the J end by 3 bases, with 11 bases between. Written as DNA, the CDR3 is TGTGCCAGCTCACCAGCCCGGGGAGGCTACAATGAGCAGTTCTTC. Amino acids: CASSPARGGYNEQFF.

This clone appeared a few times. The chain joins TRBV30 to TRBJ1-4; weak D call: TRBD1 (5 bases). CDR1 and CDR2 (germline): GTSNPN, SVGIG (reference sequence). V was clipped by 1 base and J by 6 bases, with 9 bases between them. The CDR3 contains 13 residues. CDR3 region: CAWSAGPDEKLFF. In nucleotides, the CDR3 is TGTGCCTGGAGTGCAGGGCCAGATGAAAAACTGTTTTTT.

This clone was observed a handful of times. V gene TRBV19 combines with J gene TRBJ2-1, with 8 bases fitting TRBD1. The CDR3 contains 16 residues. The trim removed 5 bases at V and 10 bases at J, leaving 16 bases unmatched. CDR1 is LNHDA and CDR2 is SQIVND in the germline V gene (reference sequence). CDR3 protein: CASSFRSDREVREQFF. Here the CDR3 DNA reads TGTGCCAGTAGTTTTCGCTCGGACAGGGAGGTCCGGGAGCAGTTCTTC.

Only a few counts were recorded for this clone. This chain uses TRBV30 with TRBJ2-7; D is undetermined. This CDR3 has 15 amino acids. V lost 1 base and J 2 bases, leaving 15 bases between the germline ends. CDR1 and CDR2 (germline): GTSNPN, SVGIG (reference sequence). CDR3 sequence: CAWSDPRRHTYEQYF. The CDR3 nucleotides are TGTGCCTGGAGTGACCCTCGGCGGCACACCTACGAGCAGTACTTC. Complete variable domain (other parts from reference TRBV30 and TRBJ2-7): SQTIHQWPATLVQPVGSPLSLECTVEGTSNPNLYWYRQAAGRGLQLLFYSVGIGQISSEVPQNLSASRPQDRQFILSSKKLLLSDSGFYLCAWSDPRRHTYEQYFGPGTRLTVT.

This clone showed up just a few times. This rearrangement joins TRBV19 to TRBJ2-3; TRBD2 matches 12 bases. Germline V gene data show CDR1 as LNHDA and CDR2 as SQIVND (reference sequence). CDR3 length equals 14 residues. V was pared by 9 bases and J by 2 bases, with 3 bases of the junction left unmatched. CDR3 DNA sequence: TGTGCCAGCAGACTAGCGGGAGCCACAGATACGCAGTATTTT. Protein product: CASRLAGATDTQYF.

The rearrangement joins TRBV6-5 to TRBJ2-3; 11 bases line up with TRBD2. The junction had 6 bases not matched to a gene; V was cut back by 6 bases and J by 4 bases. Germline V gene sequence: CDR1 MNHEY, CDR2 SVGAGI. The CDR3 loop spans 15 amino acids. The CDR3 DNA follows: TGTGCCAGCAGCAAGACTAGCGGGATCGCAGATACGCAGTATTTT. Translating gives CASSKTSGIADTQYF.

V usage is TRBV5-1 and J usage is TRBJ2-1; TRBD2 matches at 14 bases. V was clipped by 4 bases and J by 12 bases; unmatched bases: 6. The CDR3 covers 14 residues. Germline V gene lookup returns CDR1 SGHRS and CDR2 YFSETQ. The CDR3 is CASSPGLAGGGQFF. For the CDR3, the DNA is TGCGCCAGCAGCCCTGGACTAGCGGGAGGTGGGCAGTTCTTC.

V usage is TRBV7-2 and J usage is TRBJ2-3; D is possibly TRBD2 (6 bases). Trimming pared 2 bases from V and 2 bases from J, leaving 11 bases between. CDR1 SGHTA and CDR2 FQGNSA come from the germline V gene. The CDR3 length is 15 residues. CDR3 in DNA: TGTGCCAGCAGCTTACTGGTAGCGGTCACAGATACGCAGTATTTT. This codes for CASSLLVAVTDTQYF.

The CDR3 spells CASSPPGSTNNEQFF. CDR3 coding DNA: TGCGCCAGCAGCCCGCCGGGGAGTACTAACAATGAGCAGTTCTTC. This rearrangement joins TRBV4-1 to TRBJ2-1; D is possibly TRBD2 (5 bases). Trimming stripped 4 bases from V and 5 bases from J, with 15 bases between. The germline CDR1 and CDR2 sequences are MGHRA and YSYEKL. This CDR3 comprises 15 residues.

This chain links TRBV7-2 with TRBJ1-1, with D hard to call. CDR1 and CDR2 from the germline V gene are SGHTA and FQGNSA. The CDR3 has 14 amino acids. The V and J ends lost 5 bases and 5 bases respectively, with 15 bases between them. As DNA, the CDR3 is TGTGCCAGCAGCCTATCCCCGGTCGGGACTGAAGCTTTCTTT. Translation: CASSLSPVGTEAFF.

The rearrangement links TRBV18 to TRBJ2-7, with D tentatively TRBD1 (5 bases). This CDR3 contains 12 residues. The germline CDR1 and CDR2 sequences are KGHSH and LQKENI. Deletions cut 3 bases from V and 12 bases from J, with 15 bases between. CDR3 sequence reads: CASSPDRYRWYF. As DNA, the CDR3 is TGTGCCAGCTCACCGGACCGCTACAGGTGGTACTTC.